This record looks at one T cell receptor beta chain sequence and its context. Its cognate antigen is unknown. The data originate from a study of blood T cells in healthy people across ages. Study-level findings and limits: Both naive CD4+ cell counts and diversity were greater in long-lived donors than in aged donors.

CDR3 length: 12 residues. CDR1 is DFQATT, CDR2 SNEGSKA, per germline (reference sequence). V lost 7 bases and J 7 bases, leaving 16 bases between the germline ends. The second PCR ran about 6 to 12 cycles with a sample-barcoded 5' primer and J-beta primers. Samples each returned at least 3 million CDR3-containing paired-end reads. Using its own MiXCR run on the 5' RACE reads, TCRdb lists one record per CDR3 protein. The sample records about 900,000 distinct CDR3 sequences, roughly 60% being singletons. The sequencing sample was made of blood. The source of this sequence is a man aged 30 to 45 in good health. The V gene is TRBV20-1, the J gene TRBJ1-2; D gene unclear. The CDR3 DNA reads TGCAGTGACACACCGGGCCCCTTTGGCTACACCTTC. Translation: CSDTPGPFGYTF.